This TCR beta chain is drawn from a study of CD4 and CD8 cells across lung adenocarcinoma regions. Between the trimmed V and J ends, which lost 4 bases and 16 bases, there was a span of 25 bases. This CDR3 contains 15 residues. The germline CDR1 and CDR2 sequences are MNHEY and SVGAGI. Donors had localized lung adenocarcinoma, a non-small cell lung cancer. TCRdb re-called the PCR reads through MiXCR, storing one row per CDR3 protein. This table holds about 12,000 distinct CDR3 sequences, roughly 44% found once. The chain is built from TRBV6-5 and TRBJ2-2, with D uncertain. This sequence originates from a male donor with lung adenocarcinoma. The CD4 and CD8 labels of this study may be unreliable. Material for sequencing was CD8+ T cells from the margin of a lung tumor. For the CDR3, the DNA is TGTGCCAGCAGTTTCCAGGCCGTGAACACAGAGGCGCAGTTTTTT. Amino acids: CASSFQAVNTEAQFF.